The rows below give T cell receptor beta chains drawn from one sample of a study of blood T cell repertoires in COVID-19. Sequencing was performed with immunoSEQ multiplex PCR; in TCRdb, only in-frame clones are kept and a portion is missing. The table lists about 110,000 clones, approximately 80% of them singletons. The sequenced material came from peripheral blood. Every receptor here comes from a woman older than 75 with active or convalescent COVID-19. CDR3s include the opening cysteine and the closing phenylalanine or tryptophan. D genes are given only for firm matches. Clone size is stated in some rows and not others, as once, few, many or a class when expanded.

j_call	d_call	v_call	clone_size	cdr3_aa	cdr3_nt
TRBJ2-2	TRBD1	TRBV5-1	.	CASSSIQGARGTGELFF	TGCGCCAGCAGCTCGATTCAGGGGGCGCGTGGCACCGGGGAGCTGTTTTTT
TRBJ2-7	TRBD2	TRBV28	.	CASSFGGAGGPYEQYF	TGTGCCAGCAGTTTCGGAGGGGCGGGAGGGCCCTACGAGCAGTACTTC
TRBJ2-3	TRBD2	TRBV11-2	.	CASSLGGGPTDTQYF	TGTGCCAGCAGCTTAGGCGGGGGACCCACAGATACGCAGTATTTT
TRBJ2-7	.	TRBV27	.	CASSRDFRGASYEQYF	TGTGCCAGCAGTCGAGACTTTCGGGGGGCCTCCTACGAGCAGTACTTC
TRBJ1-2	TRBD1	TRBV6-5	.	CASRTWGQGGGYTF	TGTGCCAGCAGGACCTGGGGACAGGGCGGGGGCTACACCTTC
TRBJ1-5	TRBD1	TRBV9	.	CASSTSDRVNQPQHF	TGTGCCAGCAGCACCTCAGACAGGGTAAATCAGCCCCAGCATTTT
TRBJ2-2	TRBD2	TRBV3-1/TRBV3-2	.	CASSPRGLAGGGNTGELFF	TGTGCCAGCAGCCCCCGCGGTTTGGCGGGAGGAGGGAACACCGGGGAGCTGTTTTTT
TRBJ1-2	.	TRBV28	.	CASSLGGAWGYTF	TGTGCCAGCAGTCTGGGGGGGGCTTGGGGCTACACCTTC
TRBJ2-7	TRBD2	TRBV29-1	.	CSVIKTSGSASYEQYF	TGCAGCGTCATTAAGACTAGCGGGAGCGCATCCTACGAGCAGTACTTC
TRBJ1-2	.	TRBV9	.	CASSVRGNGLNGYTF	TGTGCCAGCAGCGTACGGGGGAATGGTTTAAATGGCTACACCTTC
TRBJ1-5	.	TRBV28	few	CASSRGYYSNQPQHF	TGTGCCAGCAGTCGGGGGTACTATAGCAATCAGCCCCAGCATTTT
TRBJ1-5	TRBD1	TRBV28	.	CASNQGGQGRGYSNQPQHF	TGTGCCAGCAACCAAGGGGGACAGGGGCGGGGATATAGCAATCAGCCCCAGCATTTT
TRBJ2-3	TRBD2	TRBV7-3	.	CASSPNLGGGADTQYF	TGTGCCAGCAGCCCTAACCTGGGGGGAGGGGCAGATACGCAGTATTTT
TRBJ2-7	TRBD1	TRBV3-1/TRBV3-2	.	CASSRPGTGGAGEQYF	TGTGCCAGCAGCCGCCCGGGGACAGGGGGCGCGGGGGAGCAGTACTTC
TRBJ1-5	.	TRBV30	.	CAWSVGPDQPQHF	TGTGCCTGGAGTGTGGGGCCAGATCAGCCCCAGCATTTT
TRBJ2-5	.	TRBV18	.	CASSPSSAGLQETQYF	TGTGCCAGCTCACCAAGCTCGGCAGGGCTACAAGAGACCCAGTACTTC
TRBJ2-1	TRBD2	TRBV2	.	CASSDRGVLYNEQFF	TGTGCCAGCAGTGATCGGGGGGTACTCTACAATGAGCAGTTCTTC
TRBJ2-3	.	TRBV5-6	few	CASSLRRGASSTDTQYF	TGTGCCAGCAGCTTGCGCAGGGGGGCCTCTAGCACAGATACGCAGTATTTT
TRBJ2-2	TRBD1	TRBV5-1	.	CASSGGTGVIGELFF	TGCGCCAGCAGCGGCGGGACAGGGGTTATCGGGGAGCTGTTTTTT
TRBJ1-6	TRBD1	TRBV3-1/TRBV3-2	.	CASSQAMAGGGSPLHF	TGTGCCAGCAGCCAAGCCATGGCAGGGGGCGGTTCACCCCTCCACTTT
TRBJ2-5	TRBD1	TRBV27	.	CASSLGQGGETQYF	TGTGCCAGCAGTCTAGGACAGGGGGGTGAGACCCAGTACTTC
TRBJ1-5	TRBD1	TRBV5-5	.	CASSLRDTGTGFQPQHF	TGTGCCAGCAGCTTGCGCGACACCGGGACAGGCTTTCAGCCCCAGCATTTT
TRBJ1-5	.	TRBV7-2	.	CASSLGTSPTPQHF	TGTGCCAGCAGCTTAGGGACATCCCCTACGCCCCAGCATTTT
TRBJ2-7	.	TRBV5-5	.	CASSPTRNYEQYF	TGTGCCAGCAGCCCAACTAGAAACTACGAGCAGTACTTC
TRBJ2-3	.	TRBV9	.	CASSADSTDTQYF	TGTGCCAGCAGCGCCGACTCCACAGATACGCAGTATTTT
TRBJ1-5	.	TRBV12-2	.	CASRLATGFGQPQHF	TGTGCAAGTCGCTTAGCGACGGGTTTTGGTCAGCCCCAGCATTTT
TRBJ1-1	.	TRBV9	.	CASSGRQDLVPEAFF	TGTGCCAGCAGCGGGCGACAGGATTTAGTCCCTGAAGCTTTCTTT
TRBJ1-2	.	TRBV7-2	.	CASSLDPTYSPYGYTF	TGTGCCAGCAGCTTAGACCCCACTTACAGCCCGTATGGCTACACCTTC
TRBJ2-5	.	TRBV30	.	CAWSVMGGQETQYF	TGTGCCTGGAGTGTAATGGGGGGACAAGAGACCCAGTACTTC
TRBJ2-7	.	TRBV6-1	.	CASSEGAEPYEQYF	TGTGCCAGCAGTGAGGGGGCAGAACCCTACGAGCAGTACTTC
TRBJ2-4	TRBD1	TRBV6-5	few	CASIGQGLNIQYF	TGTGCCAGCATTGGACAGGGACTAAACATTCAGTACTTC
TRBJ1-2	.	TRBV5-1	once	CASSVQGLNYGYTF	TGCGCCAGCAGCGTCCAGGGCCTTAACTATGGCTACACCTTC
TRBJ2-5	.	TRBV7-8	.	CASSFSRGDETQYF	TGTGCCAGCAGCTTCTCTAGAGGTGATGAGACCCAGTACTTC
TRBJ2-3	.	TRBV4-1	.	CASSQEGQGSDTQYF	TGCGCCAGCAGCCAAGAAGGGCAGGGATCAGATACGCAGTATTTT
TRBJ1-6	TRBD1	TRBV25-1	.	CASSDRTGGNSPLHF	TGTGCCAGCAGTGATCGGACAGGGGGAAATTCACCCCTCCACTTT
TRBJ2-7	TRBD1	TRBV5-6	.	CASSYGTGLTLGEQYF	TGTGCCAGCAGCTACGGGACAGGGCTGACTTTGGGCGAGCAGTACTTC
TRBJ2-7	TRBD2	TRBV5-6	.	CASSTGLADYEQYF	TGTGCCAGCAGCACAGGACTAGCGGACTACGAGCAGTACTTC
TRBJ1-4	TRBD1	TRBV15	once	CATSRYGQGTEEKLFF	TGTGCCACCAGCAGATACGGACAGGGAACAGAAGAAAAACTGTTTTTT
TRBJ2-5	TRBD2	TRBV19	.	CASSMRLAGQEKTQYF	TGTGCCAGTAGTATGAGACTAGCGGGACAGGAAAAGACCCAGTACTTC
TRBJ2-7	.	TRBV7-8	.	CASTPAIGVSYEQYF	TGTGCCAGCACCCCGGCCATTGGAGTATCCTACGAGCAGTACTTC
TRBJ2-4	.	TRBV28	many	CASSFLSVQYF	TGTGCCAGCAGTTTTCTTTCCGTTCAGTACTTC
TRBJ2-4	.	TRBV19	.	CATTDSKNIQYF	TGTGCCACCACGGACAGCAAAAACATTCAGTACTTC
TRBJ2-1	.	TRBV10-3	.	CATKIGTGPYNEQFF	TGTGCCACCAAGATCGGGACTGGCCCCTACAATGAGCAGTTCTTC
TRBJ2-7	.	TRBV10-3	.	CAISNSGTGTYEQYF	TGTGCCATCAGTAACAGCGGGACAGGTACCTACGAGCAGTACTTC
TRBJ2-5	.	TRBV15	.	CATSRDGGGGETQYF	TGTGCCACCAGCAGAGATGGCGGGGGCGGCGAGACCCAGTACTTC
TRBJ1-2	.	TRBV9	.	CASSVATQGAYGYTF	TGTGCCAGCAGCGTAGCTACGCAGGGCGCCTATGGCTACACCTTC
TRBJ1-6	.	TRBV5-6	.	CASSLRVNSPLHF	TGTGCCAGCAGCTTGAGAGTTAATTCACCCCTCCACTTT
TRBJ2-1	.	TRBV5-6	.	CASSLPRQVPNEQFF	TGTGCCAGCAGCTTACCCAGACAGGTCCCGAATGAGCAGTTCTTC
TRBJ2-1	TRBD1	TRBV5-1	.	CASSPGQGYNEQFF	TGCGCCAGCAGCCCGGGACAGGGCTACAATGAGCAGTTCTTC
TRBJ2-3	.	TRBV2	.	CASRIAGTDTQYF	TGTGCCAGCAGGATAGCGGGCACAGATACGCAGTATTTT
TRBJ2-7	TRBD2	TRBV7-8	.	CASSLGGRADEQYF	TGTGCCAGCAGCTTAGGCGGGAGGGCCGACGAGCAGTACTTC
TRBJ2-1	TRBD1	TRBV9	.	CASSVGTGDSRDNEQFF	TGTGCCAGCAGCGTGGGGACAGGGGATAGTCGGGACAATGAGCAGTTCTTC
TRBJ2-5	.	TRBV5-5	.	CASSLVGGQETQYF	TGTGCCAGCAGCTTGGTGGGGGGCCAAGAGACCCAGTACTTC